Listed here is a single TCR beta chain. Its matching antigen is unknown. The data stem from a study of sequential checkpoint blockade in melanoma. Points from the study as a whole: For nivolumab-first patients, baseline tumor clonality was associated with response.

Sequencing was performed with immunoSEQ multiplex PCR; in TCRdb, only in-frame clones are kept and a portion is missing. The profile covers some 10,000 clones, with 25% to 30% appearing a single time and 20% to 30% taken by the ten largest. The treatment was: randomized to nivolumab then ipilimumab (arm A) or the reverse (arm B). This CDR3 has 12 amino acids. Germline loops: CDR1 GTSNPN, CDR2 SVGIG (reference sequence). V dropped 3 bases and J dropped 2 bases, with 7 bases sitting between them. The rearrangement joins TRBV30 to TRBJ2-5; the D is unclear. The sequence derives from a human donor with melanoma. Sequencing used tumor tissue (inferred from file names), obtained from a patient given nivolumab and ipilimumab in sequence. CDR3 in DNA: TGTGCCTGGAGGGCAGGTCAAGAGACCCAGTACTTC. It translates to CAWRAGQETQYF.